The 29 T cell receptor beta chains below come from one sample, sequenced in a study of tumor-infiltrating lymphocytes in primary liver carcinoma. Total RNA (around 500 ng) served as template for TCR beta cDNA synthesis primed by a constant-region primer. Library construction for TCR beta comprised three nested multiplex PCR rounds performed with slightly modified ARM-PCR. The opening two PCR rounds, around 9 cycles each, paired TRBV1-TRBV30 forward primers with a C-beta reverse primer. TCRdb reanalysed the multiplex PCR reads using MiXCR and keeps one entry per CDR3 protein. The data hold roughly 80,000 distinct CDR3 sequences, with around 75% observed a single time. The approximately 20-31 mg bulk tissue piece was not sorted before simultaneous RNA and DNA extraction. The specimen sequenced was liver tumor tissue from sampling region 4. The subset: tumor region T4, right-lateral pole. All receptors come from an older woman with primary liver carcinoma and hepatitis B virus infection.

In regard to this clonotype: The final CDR3 position lacks the conserved phenylalanine or tryptophan, pointing to a likely read error. V and J are TRBV4-1 and TRBJ2-1; 10 positions match TRBD2. This CDR3 has 17 residues. Trimming cost V 2 bases and J 7 bases; bases outside gene matches: 11. Germline-derived CDR1 and CDR2 are MGHRA and YSYEKL. CDR3 sequence (DNA): TGCGCCAGCAGCCAACCTAAACTAGCGGGGAATATTAATGAGCAGTTCTCC. It specifies CASSQPKLAGNINEQFS.

This clonotype appeared a single time. The chain joins TRBV5-1 to TRBJ2-7; no firm D call. CDR1 is SGHRS and CDR2 is YFSETQ in the germline V gene. The CDR3 loop spans 14 amino acids. V lost 9 bases to trimming and J lost 6 bases, with 22 bases between them. CDR3 coding DNA: TGCGCCAACAGTTTGATCGCCACTGCGCGCGAGCAGTACTTC. Amino acids: CANSLIATAREQYF.

About this clonotype: A junction end diverges from the germline sequence, so it may reflect a read error. The V and J genes are TRBV6-5 and TRBJ2-1; the match to TRBD2 covers 9 bases. This CDR3 is 14 amino acids long. The germline V gene has CDR1 MNHEY and CDR2 SVGAGI. The CDR3 DNA follows: TGTGCTAGCAGTCGACTAGCGGATTACAATGAGCAATTCTTC. Translated: CASSRLADYNEQFF.

Turning to this clonotype: The germline gene is not matched at one end of the junction; a read error may be the cause. This rearrangement joins TRBV4-2 to TRBJ2-3; the D gene is possibly TRBD1 (5 bases). From germline, CDR1 is LGHNA and CDR2 YNFKEQ. The CDR3 loop spans 15 amino acids. The CDR3 protein is CASSQFGSRVDTPYF. Here the CDR3 DNA reads TGTGCCAGCAGCCAATTTGGCAGCAGGGTAGATACGCCGTATTTT.

Comments on this clonotype: A much larger clone differs by one base, so this may be a read error. As the CDR3 is not closed by the conserved phenylalanine or tryptophan, this likely results from a read error. The gene calls are TRBV5-1 and TRBJ1-2, with 7 bases matching TRBD1. Trimming at V came to 5 bases and at J to 7 bases, leaving 8 bases not matched to a gene. The CDR3 has 13 amino acids. CDR1 is SGHRS and CDR2 is YFSETQ in the germline V gene. In DNA, the CDR3 is TGCGCCAGCAGAGGACAGGCGGCGGGTGGCTACACCTCC. Translating gives CASRGQAAGGYTS.

This clonotype was observed at least ten times. The V call is TRBV2, the J call TRBJ2-7; D possibly corresponds to TRBD1 (6 bases). The V and J ends lost 7 bases and 9 bases respectively, with 22 bases between them. Germline-derived CDR1 and CDR2 are SNHLY and FYNNEI. The CDR3 contains 14 residues. The CDR3 here is CASTPPGATHGQYF. For the CDR3, the DNA is TGTGCCAGCACCCCCCCAGGGGCGACTCACGGGCAGTACTTC.

With respect to this clonotype: The junction does not match germline at one end; this may be a read error. The chain recombines TRBV7-9 with TRBJ1-5, with D possibly being TRBD1 (5 bases). The length of the CDR3 is 13 residues. CDR1 SEHNR and CDR2 FQNEAQ come from the germline V gene (reference sequence). The chain's CDR3 is CPSSWGRDLSQHF. In nucleotides, the CDR3 is TGTCCCAGCAGCTGGGGACGTGATCTGTCCCAGCATTTT.

Note on this clonotype: The final CDR3 position lacks the conserved phenylalanine or tryptophan, pointing to a likely read error. This chain connects TRBV11-3 to TRBJ1-2, with a possible D match to TRBD1 (5 bases). Germline CDR1 and CDR2: SGHNT and YENEEA. This CDR3 is 13 amino acids long. CDR3 bases: TGTGCTAGCAGTATCCAGGGAAGCGATGGCTACACCTTA. This translates into CASSIQGSDGYTL.

Turning to this clonotype: In this CDR3 the conserved last residue, phenylalanine or tryptophan, is missing, so a read error is likely. The rearrangement links TRBV11-2 to TRBJ2-3, with 9 bases matching TRBD2. The germline CDR1 and CDR2 sequences are SGHAT and FQNNGV. This CDR3 region has 15 residues. The CDR3: CVSSRLAGCTDTQYY. The CDR3 bases are TGTGTCAGCAGCAGGCTAGCGGGATGCACAGATACGCAGTATTAT.

This clonotype was recorded a few times. Germline and junction disagree at one end, which may indicate a read error. The chain carries TRBV6-1 and TRBJ2-2, with TRBD1 as a possible D gene (7 bases). Per the germline V gene, CDR1 is MNHNS and CDR2 is SASEGT. The CDR3 runs 13 residues. The CDR3 loop is CVSSTRGAGELFF. The CDR3 nucleotides read TGTGTCAGCAGCACCAGGGGGGCCGGGGAGCTGTTTTTT.

The genes are TRBV12-3 or TRBV12-4 and TRBJ2-1; no definite D call. V was pared by 2 bases and J by 8 bases, with 7 bases between. The CDR3 loop spans 12 amino acids. The CDR3 DNA follows: TGTGCCAGCAGTTTAAAAAACCATGAGCAGTTCTTC. This encodes CASSLKNHEQFF.

CDR3 in amino acids: CASSPVGGRSGNTIYF. In nucleotides, the CDR3 is TGTGCCAGCAGCCCAGTAGGGGGCCGGTCTGGAAACACCATATATTTT. This sequence joins TRBV12-3 or TRBV12-4 and TRBJ1-3; 7 bases match TRBD1. V lost 6 bases, J lost 1 base, and 9 bases stayed unmatched. The CDR3 totals 16 residues.

In this sample, this clonotype turned up once. The V call is TRBV6-1, the J call TRBJ2-7; 8 bases map to TRBD2. The CDR3 has 15 residues. V was pared by 7 bases and J by 5 bases, with 13 bases of the junction left unmatched. Germline assignment: CDR1 MNHNS and CDR2 SASEGT. Here the CDR3 reads CASTLIAGSSHEQYF. The DNA for the CDR3 is TGTGCCAGCACCCTAATAGCGGGAAGCTCTCACGAGCAGTACTTC.

This clonotype was detected once. Likely a read error: the CDR3 ends without its conserved phenylalanine or tryptophan. The CDR3 loop reads CASSTSFPGQGYEQYL. The CDR3 nucleotides read TGTGCCAGCAGCACATCATTTCCGGGACAGGGATACGAGCAGTACTTA. The chain carries TRBV28 and TRBJ2-7; 9 nucleotides line up with TRBD1. Germline V gene lookup returns CDR1 MDHEN and CDR2 SYDVKM. The CDR3 totals 16 residues. The V segment lost 6 bases and the J segment 4 bases; nucleotides outside the gene matches: 13.

Comments on this clonotype: Since the CDR3 does not end with the conserved phenylalanine or tryptophan, this likely comes from a read error. The gene calls are TRBV11-3 and TRBJ2-7, with 11 positions matching TRBD1. Germline-derived CDR1 and CDR2 are SGHNT and YENEEA. This CDR3 has 15 amino acids. J was trimmed by 3 bases and V by 4 bases; bases with no gene match: 5. The chain's CDR3 is CASSSGTGGNYEQYS. In nucleotides, the CDR3 is TGTGCCAGCAGCTCCGGGACAGGGGGGAACTACGAGCAGTACTCC.

Concerning this clonotype: The junction departs from the called germline gene at one end, perhaps through a read error. The chain joins TRBV12-3 or TRBV12-4 to TRBJ2-1; no clear D. This CDR3 has 12 residues. CDR3 region: CASSTSYYEHFF. CDR3 nucleotides: TGTGCCAGCAGTACATCGTACTATGAGCATTTCTTC.

A remark on this clonotype: An end of the junction differs from the germline gene, which may be a read error. The chain couples TRBV6-1 to TRBJ2-2; D may match TRBD1 or TRBD2 (5 bases each). This CDR3 region has 14 residues. Per the germline V gene, CDR1 is MNHNS and CDR2 is SASEGT. In nucleotides, the CDR3 is TGTGCTAGCAGTGAAACAGCGGACACCCGGGAGCTGTTTTTT. It specifies CASSETADTRELFF.

A note on this clonotype: A read error may account for a junction end that differs from germline. The rearrangement links TRBV20-1 to TRBJ1-5; 7 bases line up with TRBD1. The length of the CDR3 is 15 residues. Germline V CDR1 and CDR2: DFQATT, SNEGSKA (reference sequence). CDR3 bases: TGCAATGCTAGAGCTGCAGGACAGGAATATCAGCCCCAGCATTTT. It codes for CNARAAGQEYQPQHF.

Notes on this clonotype: The final CDR3 position lacks the conserved phenylalanine or tryptophan, pointing to a likely read error. No DNA is shown, since the ends of the CDR3 on it are uncertain; the CDR3 is the one TCRdb lists. The chain is built from TRBV12-3 or TRBV12-4 and TRBJ2-2. The CDR3 length equals 13 residues, ends included. The CDR3 is CVSSLEMGGELSL.

About this clonotype: The final CDR3 position lacks the conserved phenylalanine or tryptophan, pointing to a likely read error. This rearrangement joins TRBV6-6 to TRBJ1-5; D is unresolved. This CDR3 spans 13 amino acids. CDR1 is MNHNY and CDR2 is SVGAGI in the germline V gene (reference sequence). DNA for the CDR3: TGTGTCAGCGGCCAAGACCCCCTTTCGCCCCAGCATTAT. Translated: CVSGQDPLSPQHY.

This clonotype was seen repeatedly, ten times or more. The rearrangement uses TRBV5-1 and TRBJ2-5, with TRBD1 matching 8 bases. CDR1 is SGHRS and CDR2 is YFSETQ in the germline V gene. V dropped 4 bases and J dropped 3; count of bases not matched to a gene: 14. The CDR3 runs 17 residues. The CDR3 DNA is TGCGCCAGCAGCCCGGGACAGGCGGGCGGTATTGAAGAGACCCAGTACTTC. Translated: CASSPGQAGGIEETQYF.

With respect to this clonotype: Given the absence of the conserved phenylalanine or tryptophan at the CDR3 end, a read error is likely. J is TRBJ2-1 and V is TRBV30; no definite D call. The CDR3 runs 11 residues. V gave up 2 bases and J gave up 9 bases, with 8 bases separating them. Germline V CDR1 and CDR2: GTSNPN, SVGIG (reference sequence). The CDR3 is CAWSLNSEQFS. CDR3 nucleotide sequence: TGTGCCTGGAGTTTAAATAGTGAGCAGTTCTCC.

In this sample, this clonotype turned up many times. The rearrangement joins TRBV29-1 to TRBJ2-7; 7 bases are a match to TRBD2. CDR3 length: 13 residues. Germline lookup yields CDR1 SQVTM and CDR2 ANQGSEA. V gave up 5 bases and J gave up 2 bases; unmatched junction bases: 6. The CDR3 region is CSVRAGPTYEQYF. CDR3 nucleotides: TGCAGCGTTCGAGCGGGACCCACCTACGAGCAGTACTTC.

In regard to this clonotype: The junction departs from the called germline gene at one end, perhaps through a read error. The chain combines TRBV28 with TRBJ2-7; D is possibly TRBD1 or TRBD2 (5 bases each). The J call may not be correct, given that the DNA end is closer to TRBJ2-1. Per the germline V gene, CDR1 is MDHEN and CDR2 is SYDVKM. This CDR3 region has 13 residues. CDR3 nucleotide sequence: TGTGCCGGCAGGGCGCCACTAGTCTACGAGCAGTTCTTC. As protein: CAGRAPLVYEQFF.

For this clonotype: A clone one base away is much larger, so this may be a read error. The chain combines TRBV30 with TRBJ1-1; D is uncertain. The CDR3 loop spans 11 amino acids. Germline CDR1 GTSNPN, CDR2 SVGIG (reference sequence). Here the CDR3 reads CTWSINREAFF. The CDR3 DNA sequence: TGTACCTGGAGTATAAACAGAGAAGCTTTCTTT.

The gene calls are TRBV6-5 and TRBJ2-3; D not resolved. This CDR3 has 13 amino acids. Germline lookup yields CDR1 MNHEY and CDR2 SVGAGI. Trimming cost V 8 bases and J 3 bases, with 12 bases left between them. The chain's CDR3 is CASSEHGTDTQYF. DNA of the CDR3: TGTGCCAGCTCTGAACACGGAACAGATACGCAGTATTTT.

The chain carries TRBV29-1 and TRBJ1-1, with no clear D. Trimming pared 7 bases from V and 3 bases from J, leaving 12 bases between. The CDR3 length is 12 residues. The germline V gene encodes CDR1 SQVTM and CDR2 ANQGSEA. CDR3 loop: CSDWPGDTEAFF. In DNA, the CDR3 is TGCAGCGATTGGCCCGGGGACACTGAAGCTTTCTTT.

On this clonotype itself: A clone one base away is much larger, so this may be a read error. The chain couples TRBV28 to TRBJ2-3; tentatively, D is TRBD1 (6 bases). CDR3 length equals 18 residues. Germline V gives CDR1 MDHEN, CDR2 SYDVKM. Trimming removed 5 bases at V and 2 bases at J, with 23 bases between. Here the CDR3 DNA reads TGTGCCAGCAGTCCTACTCGGACAGTTCGGAGGTACACAGATACGCAGTATTTT. This translates into CASSPTRTVRRYTDTQYF.

By frequency in the sample, this clonotype is medium-sized. The V and J genes are TRBV11-2 and TRBJ2-1; 8 bases line up with TRBD1. V shed 6 bases, J shed 6 bases, and the junction held 10 bases outside the gene matches. Germline loops: CDR1 SGHAT, CDR2 FQNNGV. The CDR3 extends over 15 amino acids. This CDR3 reads CASSFDRGKGNEQFF. Here the CDR3 DNA reads TGTGCCAGCAGTTTCGACAGGGGAAAGGGCAATGAGCAGTTCTTC.